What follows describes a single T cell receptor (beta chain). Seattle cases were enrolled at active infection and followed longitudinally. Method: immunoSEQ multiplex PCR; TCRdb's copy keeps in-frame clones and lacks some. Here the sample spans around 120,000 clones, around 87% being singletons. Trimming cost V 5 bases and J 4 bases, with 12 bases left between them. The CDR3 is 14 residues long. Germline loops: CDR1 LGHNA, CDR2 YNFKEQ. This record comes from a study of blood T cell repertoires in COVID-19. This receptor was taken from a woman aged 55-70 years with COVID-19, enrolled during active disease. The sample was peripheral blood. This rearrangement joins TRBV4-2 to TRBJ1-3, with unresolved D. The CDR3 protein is CASSSQTGGNTIYF. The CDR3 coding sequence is TGTGCCAGCAGCTCGCAAACGGGGGGAAACACCATATATTTT.